This passage covers 10 T cell receptor beta chains from one sample sequenced in a study of shared clonotypes between healthy human individuals. Naive CD8 populations comprised CD45RO-negative cells positively selected for CCR7, excluding terminally differentiated effector memory CD45RA+ cells. Using immunoSEQ multiplex PCR, the repertoire was profiled, and TCRdb retains in-frame clones only, with some absent. This repertoire shows under 2,000,000 clones, about 94% found once; its top ten account for 1% to 1.5%. The material sequenced was naive CD8+ T cells sorted from blood. These receptor sequences come from a man between 18 and 29 years old in good health.

The chain links TRBV13 to TRBJ2-2; TRBD2 agrees at 13 bases. V shed 4 bases and J 7 bases; nucleotides not matched to a gene: 6. CDR3 length equals 16 residues. Per the germline V gene, CDR1 is PRHDT and CDR2 is FYEKMQ (reference sequence). The CDR3: CASSSGTSGESGELFF. The CDR3 DNA reads TGTGCCAGCAGCTCCGGGACTAGCGGGGAGAGCGGGGAGCTGTTTTTT. The complete variable domain, with remaining parts taken from reference TRBV13 and TRBJ2-2, reads AAGVIQSPRHLIKEKRETATLKCYPIPRHDTVYWYQQGPGQDPQFLISFYEKMQSDKGSIPDRFSAQQFSDYHSELNMSSLELGDSALYFCASSSGTSGESGELFFGEGSRLTVL.

V usage is TRBV6-5 and J usage is TRBJ2-7; D gene ambiguous. Germline-derived CDR1 and CDR2 are MNHEY and SVGAGI. Deletions cut 4 bases from V and 1 base from J, with 14 bases between. This CDR3 region has 15 residues. DNA for the CDR3: TGTGCCAGCAGTTGGCATTACACGGGTTCCTACGAGCAGTACTTC. This sequence encodes CASSWHYTGSYEQYF.

V is TRBV5-1 and J is TRBJ1-1, with a possible D match to TRBD1 (5 bases). CDR3 length equals 16 residues. Per the germline V gene, CDR1 is SGHRS and CDR2 is YFSETQ. Trimming shortened V by 4 bases and J by 3 bases, and 19 bases separated the two germline ends. In DNA form, the CDR3 reads TGCGCCAGCAGCCATCCAACCGGCGGGGGAGACACTGAAGCTTTCTTT. Translating gives CASSHPTGGGDTEAFF. The full variable domain, with the rest looked up from reference TRBV5-1 and TRBJ1-1, is KAGVTQTPRYLIKTRGQQVTLSCSPISGHRSVSWYQQTPGQGLQFLFEYFSETQRNKGNFPGRFSGRQFSNSRSEMNVSTLELGDSALYLCASSHPTGGGDTEAFFGQGTRLTVV.

The chain is built from TRBV6-5 and TRBJ1-1; D not resolved. The CDR3 loop spans 13 amino acids. Germline V lookup: CDR1 MNHEY, CDR2 SVGAGI. V was clipped by 7 bases and J by 4 bases, with 13 bases between them. The CDR3 DNA follows: TGTGCCAGCAATTCGGGAGTTGGCACTGAAGCTTTCTTT. As protein: CASNSGVGTEAFF.

The chain links TRBV13 to TRBJ2-7; perhaps TRBD1 as D (6 bases). This CDR3 spans 13 amino acids. Between the trimmed V and J ends, which lost 7 bases and 6 bases, there was a span of 16 bases. Germline values: CDR1 PRHDT, CDR2 FYEKMQ (reference sequence). CDR3 nucleotide sequence: TGTGCCAGCACCGAAGGGGGACAAGTCGAGCAGTACTTC. Its translation: CASTEGGQVEQYF.

This chain joins TRBV4-3 and TRBJ1-1; D may be TRBD1 (5 bases). Trimming took 0 bases from V and 5 from J, leaving 10 bases between them. The CDR3 has 14 residues. Germline V gene sequence: CDR1 LGHNA, CDR2 YSLEER. CDR3 nucleotide sequence: TGCGCCAGCAGCCAAGAATGGGGGTGGACTGAAGCTTTCTTT. Translated: CASSQEWGWTEAFF.

The chain is built from TRBV6-6 and TRBJ2-7, with 13 bases identical to TRBD2. CDR3 length: 15 amino acids. Germline V gene lookup returns CDR1 MNHNY and CDR2 SVGAGI (reference sequence). Germline trimming cut 6 bases from V and 2 bases from J; bases unmatched to any gene: 4. The CDR3 region has the DNA TGTGCCAGCAGGGCCGGACTAGCGGGGGCCTACGAGCAGTACTTC. It specifies CASRAGLAGAYEQYF.

The J gene is TRBJ1-5, the V gene TRBV6-6; the D gene is possibly TRBD1 (5 bases). Germline-derived CDR1 and CDR2 are MNHNY and SVGAGI (reference sequence). This CDR3 is 13 amino acids long. Deletions cut 8 bases from V and 0 bases from J, with 8 bases between. The CDR3 coding sequence is TGTGCCAGCCGGGGCTATAGCAATCAGCCCCAGCATTTT. This translates into CASRGYSNQPQHF.

The chain links TRBV6-6 to TRBJ2-7; TRBD2 agrees at 9 bases. The V and J ends lost 6 bases and 0 bases, in that order; junction bases with no gene match: 9. Germline V gene sequence: CDR1 MNHNY, CDR2 SVGAGI (reference sequence). This CDR3 has 16 amino acids. The CDR3 bases are TGTGCCAGCAGCCGGATAGCGGGGGCCATCTCCTACGAGCAGTACTTC. Translating gives CASSRIAGAISYEQYF.

In DNA form, the CDR3 reads TGTGCCAGCAGCTTGTGGGCAGGGGGAAGCAATCAGCCCCAGCATTTT. It translates to CASSLWAGGSNQPQHF. This chain connects TRBV5-6 to TRBJ1-5; 7 nucleotides line up with TRBD1. Trimming at V came to 1 base and at J to 1 base, leaving 5 bases not matched to a gene. The V gene's germline CDR1 is SGHDT and CDR2 YYEEEE. The CDR3 loop spans 16 amino acids.